The 30 T cell receptor beta chains listed next were all sequenced from one sample in a study of cytomegalovirus exposure and HLA in healthy donors. With 60 Vbeta and 13 Jbeta primers, the PCR was carried out. Libraries were prepared by immunoSEQ multiplex PCR; TCRdb keeps only in-frame clonotypes and omits some of them. This listing includes tens of thousands of clones. Specimen: PBMCs. These receptors came from a man aged 40-50 years in good health and CMV-seronegative.

The chain is built from TRBV7-9 and TRBJ1-3; 7 bases are a match to TRBD1. Trimming took 1 base from V and 2 from J; bases not matched to a gene: 2. Germline V gene data show CDR1 as SEHNR and CDR2 as FQNEAQ (reference sequence). The CDR3 is 15 amino acids. The CDR3 sequence is CASSLGGGTGNTIYF. Written as DNA, the CDR3 is TGTGCCAGCAGCTTAGGAGGGGGCACTGGAAACACCATATATTTT.

V and J are TRBV7-2 and TRBJ2-1; D uncertain. The CDR3 is 13 amino acids. Trimming removed 5 bases at V and 8 bases at J, with 13 bases between. Germline CDR1 is SGHTA and CDR2 is FQGNSA. The CDR3 region has the DNA TGTGCCAGCAGCGTGAGACGGAGCGATGAGCAGTTCTTC. Translation gives CASSVRRSDEQFF.

The genes are TRBV7-5 and TRBJ2-5; the D call TRBD2 from the table was never checked on the DNA. TRBV7-5 has pseudogene status. The CDR3 length is 15 residues. CDR3 DNA sequence: TGTGCCAGAAGCTCCCTAGCGGGGGGGAAGGTGACCCAGTACTTC. As protein: CARSSLAGGKVTQYF.

The rearrangement uses TRBV5-6 and TRBJ2-7; no firm D call. Germline V CDR1 and CDR2: SGHDT, YYEEEE. The CDR3 spans 12 residues. Trimming shortened V by 1 base and J by 3 bases, and 5 bases separated the two germline ends. The CDR3, as DNA: TGTGCCAGCAGCTTGATCGGCTACGAGCAGTACTTC. Translation: CASSLIGYEQYF.

The rearrangement joins TRBV18 to TRBJ2-1, with TRBD2 as a possible D gene (6 bases). There are 12 residues in the CDR3. V lost 3 bases and J 8 bases, leaving 8 bases between the germline ends. Germline V CDR1 and CDR2: KGHSH, LQKENI. The CDR3, as DNA: TGTGCCAGCTCACCCACGGGGGATGAGCAGTTCTTC. This gives the protein CASSPTGDEQFF. The variable domain in full, with the rest retrieved from reference TRBV18 and TRBJ2-1, is NAGVMQNPRHLVRRRGQEARLRCSPMKGHSHVYWYRQLPEEGLKFMVYLQKENIIDESGMPKERFSAEFPKEGPSILRIQQVVRGDSAAYFCASSPTGDEQFFGPGTRLTVL.

V usage is TRBV7-9 and J usage is TRBJ1-1; 10 bases align to TRBD1. J lost 0 bases, V lost 3 bases, and 4 bases had no gene match. Per germline, CDR1 SEHNR and CDR2 FQNEAQ (reference sequence). This CDR3 has 16 residues. The CDR3 is CASSFFGTGVNTEAFF. For the CDR3, the DNA is TGTGCCAGCAGCTTTTTTGGGACAGGGGTGAACACTGAAGCTTTCTTT.

CDR3 coding DNA: TGTGCCAGCAGTTTAAGAAGTGAGGCAGATACGCAGTATTTT. Amino acid sequence: CASSLRSEADTQYF. The chain carries TRBV27 and TRBJ2-3; D unclear. CDR3 size: 14 residues. Per germline, CDR1 MNHEY and CDR2 SMNVEV (reference sequence). V was shortened by 2 bases and J by 4 bases, with 10 bases between the two germline ends.

V and J are TRBV4-1 and TRBJ1-2; D possibly corresponds to TRBD1 (6 bases). CDR3 length: 13 residues. V dropped 0 bases and J dropped 11 bases, with 13 bases sitting between them. Germline CDR1 MGHRA, CDR2 YSYEKL. CDR3 in amino acids: CASSQEGHLRYTF. Written as DNA, the CDR3 is TGCGCCAGCAGCCAAGAGGGACACCTAAGGTACACCTTC.

The V call is TRBV9, the J call TRBJ2-5, with TRBD1 matching 8 bases. The CDR3 consists of 15 residues. Germline CDR1 and CDR2: SGDLS and YYNGEE. J lost 4 bases, V lost 2 bases, and 7 bases had no gene match. The CDR3 DNA reads as TGTGCCAGCAGCGTCCGCACCGGACAGGGAGAGACCCAGTACTTC. The encoded protein is CASSVRTGQGETQYF.

The chain carries TRBV2 and TRBJ1-1; D may be TRBD1 (5 bases). This CDR3 has 15 amino acids. The germline gives CDR1 SNHLY, CDR2 FYNNEI. The V end lost 2 bases, the J end lost 3 bases, and 13 bases lay between the germline ends. The CDR3 DNA follows: TGTGCCAGCAGTGAAATAGGGGCGGGGGACACTGAAGCTTTCTTT. This codes for CASSEIGAGDTEAFF.

The chain recombines TRBV30 with TRBJ2-7, with a weak D call TRBD2 (7 bases). The CDR3 spans 13 residues. From germline, CDR1 is GTSNPN and CDR2 SVGIG (reference sequence). Trimming left V 2 bases short and J 6 bases short, with 14 bases between. In DNA form, the CDR3 reads TGTGCCTGGAGTCGGGGGGCATCAACCGAGCAGTACTTC. This codes for CAWSRGASTEQYF.

To note about this clone: An end of the junction does not agree with germline; a read error may underlie this. The J gene is TRBJ2-5, the V gene TRBV7-7; 8 bases are shared with TRBD2. The CDR3 runs to 15 residues. Germline CDR1 is SSHAT and CDR2 is FNYEAQ (reference sequence). The CDR3 reads CASSPSGGPVETQYF. CDR3 DNA sequence: TGTGCTAGCAGCCCCTCGGGGGGGCCAGTTGAGACCCAGTACTTC.

The chain employs TRBV6-5 and TRBJ2-3; 7 bases match TRBD1. The CDR3 loop spans 15 amino acids. In germline, CDR1 is MNHEY, CDR2 SVGAGI. The trim removed 0 bases at V and 5 bases at J, leaving 5 bases unmatched. CDR3 protein: CASSYSRGPGDTQYF. For the CDR3, the DNA is TGTGCCAGCAGTTACTCGAGGGGGCCGGGAGATACGCAGTATTTT.

This chain connects TRBV4-1 to TRBJ1-1; no firm D call. This CDR3 comprises 14 residues. Germline CDR1 MGHRA, CDR2 YSYEKL. V dropped 0 bases and J dropped 4 bases, with 9 bases sitting between them. CDR3 sequence reads: CASSQDHGSTEAFF. As DNA, the CDR3 is TGCGCCAGCAGCCAAGATCACGGGAGCACTGAAGCTTTCTTT.

The chain carries TRBV30 and TRBJ1-4, with TRBD1 as a possible D gene (5 bases). V was trimmed by 3 bases and J by 8 bases, leaving 13 bases between them. The CDR3 spans 13 residues. CDR1 is GTSNPN, CDR2 SVGIG, per germline (reference sequence). The CDR3 sequence is CAWRGAGWEKLFF. The CDR3 DNA follows: TGTGCCTGGAGAGGGGCAGGGTGGGAAAAACTGTTTTTT.

The CDR3: CASSSRTGPETQYF. DNA of the CDR3: TGTGCCAGCAGCTCAAGGACAGGGCCGGAGACCCAGTACTTC. This sequence joins TRBV11-3 and TRBJ2-5, with 8 bases that match TRBD1. The J segment lost 5 bases and the V segment lost 4 bases, leaving 6 bases of the junction unmatched. Germline V gives CDR1 SGHNT, CDR2 YENEEA. The CDR3 runs 14 residues.

The chain recombines TRBV18 with TRBJ2-3, with D uncertain. Germline V gene data show CDR1 as KGHSH and CDR2 as LQKENI. The CDR3 spans 14 residues. V dropped 6 bases and J dropped 4 bases, with 14 bases sitting between them. The CDR3 loop reads CASSLEALPDTQYF. The CDR3 nucleotides read TGTGCCAGCTCCCTAGAGGCCCTCCCAGATACGCAGTATTTT.

The V gene is TRBV2, the J gene TRBJ1-6; maybe TRBD1 (5 bases). There are 16 residues in the CDR3. Germline V gene sequence: CDR1 SNHLY, CDR2 FYNNEI. Trimming cost V 1 base and J 10 bases, with 17 bases left between them. In DNA form, the CDR3 reads TGTGCCAGCAGTGAAGAAGGGCGGGGGGATTGGTCACCCCTCCACTTT. This gives the protein CASSEEGRGDWSPLHF.

The chain uses TRBV6-4 and TRBJ2-6; TRBD1 is a possible D gene (5 bases). From germline, CDR1 is MRHNA and CDR2 SNTAGT. This CDR3 is 16 amino acids long. Deletions cut 0 bases from V and 2 bases from J, with 8 bases between. DNA of the CDR3: TGTGCCAGCAGTGACTCGGTCAGGGCTGGGGCCAACGTCCTGACTTTC. Amino acids: CASSDSVRAGANVLTF.

V is TRBV6-5 and J is TRBJ1-5, with 8 bases lining up with TRBD1. Germline trimming cut 3 bases from V and 4 bases from J; bases unmatched to any gene: 5. Germline CDR1 MNHEY, CDR2 SVGAGI. CDR3 length: 15 amino acids. In DNA form, the CDR3 reads TGTGCCAGCAGTTATTCTGGACAGGGAAATCAGCCCCAGCATTTT. Its protein is CASSYSGQGNQPQHF.

The CDR3 is CASNPSGTGGNEQFF. CDR3 coding DNA: TGCGCCAGCAATCCCTCCGGGACAGGGGGCAATGAGCAGTTCTTC. The J gene is TRBJ2-1, the V gene TRBV5-1; 11 positions agree with TRBD1. Per germline, CDR1 SGHRS and CDR2 YFSETQ. The trim removed 6 bases at V and 6 bases at J, leaving 8 bases unmatched. The length of the CDR3 is 15 residues.

The rearrangement joins TRBV7-8 to TRBJ2-2; 10 bases agree with TRBD2. The CDR3 contains 20 residues. V shed 5 bases, J shed 6 bases, and the junction held 21 bases outside the gene matches. Germline-derived CDR1 and CDR2 are SGHVS and FQNEAQ. The CDR3 region is CASSLGSEGLAWGIAGELFF. For the CDR3, the DNA is TGTGCCAGCAGCCTGGGGTCCGAGGGACTAGCGTGGGGCATTGCCGGGGAGCTGTTTTTT.

The chain recombines TRBV7-2 with TRBJ1-5, with 10 bases fitting TRBD1. This CDR3 has 15 residues. V shed 1 base, J shed 4 bases, and the junction held 1 base outside the gene matches. Germline V lookup: CDR1 SGHTA, CDR2 FQGNSA. The chain's CDR3 is CASSLGQGANQPQHF. CDR3 nucleotides: TGTGCCAGCAGCTTAGGACAGGGGGCAAATCAGCCCCAGCATTTT. Complete variable domain (other parts from reference TRBV7-2 and TRBJ1-5): GAGVSQSPSNKVTEKGKDVELRCDPISGHTALYWYRQSLGQGLEFLIYFQGNSAPDKSGLPSDRFSAERTGGSVSTLTIQRTQQEDSAVYLCASSLGQGANQPQHFGDGTRLSIL.

The V call is TRBV5-1, the J call TRBJ2-2, with TRBD1 matching over 7 bases. V was clipped by 4 bases and J by 2 bases; unmatched bases: 8. The CDR3 spans 16 residues. Per the germline V gene, CDR1 is SGHRS and CDR2 is YFSETQ. CDR3 DNA: TGCGCCAGCAGCCCGGCCGGGACAGAAAACACCGGGGAGCTGTTTTTT. Its protein product is CASSPAGTENTGELFF.

This chain joins TRBV5-3 and TRBJ2-7; maybe TRBD2 (5 bases). TRBV5-3 is designated an ORF whose function remains uncertain. The CDR3 runs 11 residues. The CDR3 nucleotides are TGTGCTCATGGGAGACCCGACGAGCAGTACTTC. Protein sequence: CAHGRPDEQYF.

Its frequency marks this clone as medium-sized (0.01 to 0.1%). For the CDR3, the DNA is TGCGCCAGCAGTCTTAGCGGGGGCCACAATGAGCAGTTCTTC. Protein: CASSLSGGHNEQFF. The chain links TRBV5-1 to TRBJ2-1; 9 nucleotides agree with TRBD2. Unmatched junction bases numbered 5, after V lost 5 bases and J lost 5 bases. Germline V CDR1 and CDR2: SGHRS, YFSETQ. The CDR3 consists of 14 residues.

This rearrangement joins TRBV28 to TRBJ2-7; the match to TRBD2 covers 7 bases. The CDR3 contains 12 residues. Per germline, CDR1 MDHEN and CDR2 SYDVKM. V trimming: 7 bases; J trimming: 2 bases; junction bases outside the gene matches: 2. The CDR3 protein is CASIGGAYEQYF. CDR3 nucleotides: TGTGCCAGCATTGGGGGGGCCTACGAGCAGTACTTC.

The genes are TRBV29-1 and TRBJ2-5; 10 bases line up with TRBD2. Looked up from germline, CDR1 is SQVTM and CDR2 is ANQGSEA. The length of the CDR3 is 13 residues. V shed 4 bases and J 3 bases; nucleotides not matched to a gene: 2. CDR3 DNA: TGCAGCGTTGCCAGCGGGGGGGAAGAGACCCAGTACTTC. It specifies CSVASGGEETQYF.

The chain carries TRBV11-2 and TRBJ2-7, with 16 nucleotides matching TRBD2. Germline assignment: CDR1 SGHAT and CDR2 FQNNGV. The CDR3 is 16 residues long. V shed 4 bases, J shed 2 bases, and the junction held 2 bases outside the gene matches. The CDR3 sequence is CASSWGTSGGAYEQYF. The CDR3 DNA reads TGTGCCAGCAGCTGGGGGACTAGCGGGGGGGCCTACGAGCAGTACTTC.

The CDR3 coding sequence is TGTGCCAGCAGTGAATGGGAGGGGCAGAACGGATCACCCCTCCACTTT. It yields the protein CASSEWEGQNGSPLHF. The rearrangement joins TRBV2 to TRBJ1-6, with TRBD1 as a possible D gene (5 bases). Trimming pared 2 bases from V and 10 bases from J, leaving 18 bases between. CDR1 and CDR2 from the germline V gene are SNHLY and FYNNEI. The CDR3 is made up of 16 amino acids.